The present T cell receptor beta chain was sequenced within a study of T-cell memory formation after mild COVID-19. Study observations and caveats: A subset of responding clones appeared in pre-infection memory, suggesting cross-reactive memory joined.

5'RACE primed from the constant segment yielded TCR alpha and TCR beta cDNA libraries bearing sample barcodes and UMIs. Each CDR3 protein gets one entry after TCRdb re-called the 5' RACE reads with MiXCR. The sample consists of 100,000 to 150,000 distinct CDR3 sequences, about 6% of them appearing once. In this sample, this clonotype turned up many times. What it binds is unknown. This CDR3 has 15 residues. Trimming shortened V by 2 bases and J by 3 bases, and 13 bases separated the two germline ends. Sequenced material: PBMCs or a T cell subset sorted from them (not recorded which). This TCR was sampled from an adult woman who had mild COVID-19 (a few samples of this study predate the infection). Cell type and time point are not known. V usage is TRBV12-3 or TRBV12-4 and J usage is TRBJ1-2, with D possibly TRBD1 on 5 matching bases. The CDR3: CASSLTGPTDYGYTF. The DNA for the CDR3 is TGTGCCAGCAGTTTAACGGGACCAACGGACTATGGCTACACCTTC.